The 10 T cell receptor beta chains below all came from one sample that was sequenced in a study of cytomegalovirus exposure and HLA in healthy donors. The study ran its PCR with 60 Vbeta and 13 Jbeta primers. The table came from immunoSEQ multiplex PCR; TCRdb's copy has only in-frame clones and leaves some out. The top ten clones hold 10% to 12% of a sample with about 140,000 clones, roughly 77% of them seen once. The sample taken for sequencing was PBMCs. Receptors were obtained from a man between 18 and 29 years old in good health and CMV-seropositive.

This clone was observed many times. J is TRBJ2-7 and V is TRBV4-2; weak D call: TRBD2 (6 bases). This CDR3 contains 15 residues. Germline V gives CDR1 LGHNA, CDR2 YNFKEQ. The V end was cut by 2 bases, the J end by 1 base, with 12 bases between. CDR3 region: CASSQSEGSSYEQYF. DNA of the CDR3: TGTGCCAGCAGCCAATCGGAGGGTAGTTCCTACGAGCAGTACTTC.

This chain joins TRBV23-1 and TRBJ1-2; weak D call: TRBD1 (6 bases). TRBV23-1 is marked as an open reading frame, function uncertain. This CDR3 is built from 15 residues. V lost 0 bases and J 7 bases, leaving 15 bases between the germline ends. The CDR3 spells CASSQSVDRPPGYTF. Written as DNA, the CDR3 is TGCGCCAGCAGTCAATCGGTCGACAGGCCGCCTGGCTACACCTTC.

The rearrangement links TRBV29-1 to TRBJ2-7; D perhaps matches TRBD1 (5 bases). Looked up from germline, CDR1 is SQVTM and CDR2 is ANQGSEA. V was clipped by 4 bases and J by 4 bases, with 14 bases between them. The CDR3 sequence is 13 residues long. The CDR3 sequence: CSVVLRQGYEQYF. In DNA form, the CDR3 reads TGCAGCGTTGTCCTGAGGCAGGGATACGAGCAGTACTTC.

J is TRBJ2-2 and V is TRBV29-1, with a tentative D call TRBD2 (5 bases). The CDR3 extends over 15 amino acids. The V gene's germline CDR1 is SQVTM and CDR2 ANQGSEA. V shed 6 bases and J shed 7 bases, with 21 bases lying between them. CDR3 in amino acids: CSVGIPDPRGGELFF. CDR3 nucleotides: TGCAGCGTAGGTATCCCCGACCCCCGGGGCGGGGAGCTGTTTTTT.

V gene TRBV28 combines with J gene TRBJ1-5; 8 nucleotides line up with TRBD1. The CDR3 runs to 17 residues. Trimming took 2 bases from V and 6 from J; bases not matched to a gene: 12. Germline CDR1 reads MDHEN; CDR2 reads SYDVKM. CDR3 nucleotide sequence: TGTGCCAGCAGTTTAGTCCCGGACAGGGTGCGTGTTCAGCCCCAGCATTTT. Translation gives CASSLVPDRVRVQPQHF.

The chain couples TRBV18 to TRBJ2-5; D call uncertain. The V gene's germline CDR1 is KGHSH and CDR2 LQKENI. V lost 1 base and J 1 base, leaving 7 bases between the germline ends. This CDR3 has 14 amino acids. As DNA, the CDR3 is TGTGCCAGCTCACCACTACGCAGCCAAGAGACCCAGTACTTC. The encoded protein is CASSPLRSQETQYF.

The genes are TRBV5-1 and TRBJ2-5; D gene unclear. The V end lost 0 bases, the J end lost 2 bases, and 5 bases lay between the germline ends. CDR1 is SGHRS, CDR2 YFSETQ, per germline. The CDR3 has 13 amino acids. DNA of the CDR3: TGCGCCAGCAGCTTGGCGACTCAAGAGACCCAGTACTTC. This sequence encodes CASSLATQETQYF.

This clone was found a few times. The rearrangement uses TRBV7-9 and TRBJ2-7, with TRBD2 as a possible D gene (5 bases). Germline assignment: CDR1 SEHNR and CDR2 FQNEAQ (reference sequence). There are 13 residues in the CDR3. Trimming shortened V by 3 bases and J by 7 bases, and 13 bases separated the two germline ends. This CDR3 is CASSLAYGKEQYF. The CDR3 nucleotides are TGTGCCAGCAGCTTGGCCTACGGGAAAGAGCAGTACTTC.

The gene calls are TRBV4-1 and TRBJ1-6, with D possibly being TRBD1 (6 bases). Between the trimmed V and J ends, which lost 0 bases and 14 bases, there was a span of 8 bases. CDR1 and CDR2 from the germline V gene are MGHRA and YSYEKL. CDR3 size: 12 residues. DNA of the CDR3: TGCGCCAGCAGCCAAGAGGGGGCTGCCCTCCACTTT. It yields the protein CASSQEGAALHF.

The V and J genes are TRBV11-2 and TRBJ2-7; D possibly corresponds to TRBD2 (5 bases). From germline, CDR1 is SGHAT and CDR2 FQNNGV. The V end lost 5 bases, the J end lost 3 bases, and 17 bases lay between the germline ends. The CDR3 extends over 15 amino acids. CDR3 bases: TGTGCCAGCAGCCCTCCGCCTGAGGGATACTACGAGCAGTACTTC. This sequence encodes CASSPPPEGYYEQYF.